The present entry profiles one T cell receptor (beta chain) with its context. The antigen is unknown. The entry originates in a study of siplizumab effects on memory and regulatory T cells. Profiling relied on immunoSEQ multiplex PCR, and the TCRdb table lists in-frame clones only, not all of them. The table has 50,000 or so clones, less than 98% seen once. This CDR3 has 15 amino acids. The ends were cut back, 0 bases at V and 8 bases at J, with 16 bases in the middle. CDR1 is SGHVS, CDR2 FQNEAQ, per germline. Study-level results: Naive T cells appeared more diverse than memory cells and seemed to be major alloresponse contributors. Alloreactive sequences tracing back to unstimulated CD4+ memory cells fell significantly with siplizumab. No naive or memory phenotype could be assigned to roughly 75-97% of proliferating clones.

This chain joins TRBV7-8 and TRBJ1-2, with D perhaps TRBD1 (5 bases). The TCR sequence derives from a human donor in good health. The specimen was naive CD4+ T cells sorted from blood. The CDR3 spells CASSLAWSGRVGYTF. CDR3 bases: TGTGCCAGCAGCTTAGCCTGGAGCGGCAGGGTCGGCTACACCTTC. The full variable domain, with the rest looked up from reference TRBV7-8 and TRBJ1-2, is GAGVSQSPRYKVAKRGQDVALRCDPISGHVSLFWYQQALGQGPEFLTYFQNEAQLDKSGLPSDRFFAERPEGSVSTLKIQRTQQEDSAVYLCASSLAWSGRVGYTFGSGTRLTVV.